This paragraph reports one T cell receptor (beta chain). This sample stems from a study of T cells in tumors after PD-1 blockade. Clones were read by immunoSEQ multiplex PCR, and TCRdb kept only the in-frame ones, dropping some. The profile shows roughly 48,000 clones, around 85% of them singletons. Losses at the gene ends were 5 bases for V and 8 bases for J; bases not matched to a gene: 11. The CDR3 is made up of 14 amino acids. Germline CDR1 and CDR2: SGHTA and FQGNSA. Source: PBMCs, taken before anti-PD-1 treatment. The V call is TRBV7-2, the J call TRBJ1-1; 7 positions agree with TRBD1. This clonotype originated in a human donor with basal cell carcinoma. The CDR3 protein is CASSTYSGGGEAFF. The CDR3 DNA is TGTGCCAGCAGCACCTATTCAGGGGGAGGAGAAGCTTTCTTT.